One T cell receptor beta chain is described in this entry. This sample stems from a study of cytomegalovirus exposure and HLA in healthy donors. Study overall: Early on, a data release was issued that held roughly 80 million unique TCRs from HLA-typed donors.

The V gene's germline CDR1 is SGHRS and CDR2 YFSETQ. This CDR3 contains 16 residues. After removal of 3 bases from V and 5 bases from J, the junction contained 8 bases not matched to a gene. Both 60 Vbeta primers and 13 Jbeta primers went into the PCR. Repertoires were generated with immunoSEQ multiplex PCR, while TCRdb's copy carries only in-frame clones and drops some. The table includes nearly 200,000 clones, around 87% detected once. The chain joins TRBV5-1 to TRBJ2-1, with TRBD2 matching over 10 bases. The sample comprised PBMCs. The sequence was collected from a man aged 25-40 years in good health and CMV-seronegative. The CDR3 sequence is CASSSTGTSADNEQFF. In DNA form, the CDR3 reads TGCGCCAGCAGCTCTACCGGGACTAGCGCCGACAATGAGCAGTTCTTC.